The rows below give T cell receptor beta chains drawn from one sample of a study of somatic mutations in cytotoxic T cells in rheumatoid arthritis. Clones were read by immunoSEQ multiplex PCR, and TCRdb kept only the in-frame ones, dropping some. The sample consists of around 15,000 clones, around 80% of them appearing once. The sequenced sample consisted of CD8+ T cells sorted from blood. The receptors were sampled from an adult with rheumatoid arthritis. The CDR3 runs from the conserved cysteine through the conserved F or W. D genes are given only for firm matches. The size entry is marked missing in some rows and otherwise reads once, few, many or a size class.

-	TRBV2	TRBD1	TRBJ2-5	CASSTGTGEPETQYF	TGTGCCAGCAGCACCGGGACAGGGGAACCAGAGACCCAGTACTTC
-	TRBV10-1	-	TRBJ2-7	CASSADKVYEQYF	TGCGCCAGCAGTGCCGACAAGGTCTACGAGCAGTACTTC
-	TRBV6-6	TRBD2	TRBJ2-2	CASSYSAGGRGGELFF	TGTGCCAGCAGTTACTCTGCGGGGGGGCGCGGCGGGGAGCTGTTTTTT
-	TRBV6-6	-	TRBJ1-2	CASSYSSQGGYGYTF	TGTGCCAGCAGTTACTCGTCACAGGGAGGCTATGGCTACACCTTC
once	TRBV4-1	-	TRBJ1-5	CASSQDDGYQPQHF	TGCGCCAGCAGCCAAGATGATGGGTATCAGCCCCAGCATTTT
-	TRBV13	-	TRBJ2-3	CASSATGRPEGDTQYF	TGTGCCAGCAGCGCAACGGGGCGACCTGAGGGAGATACGCAGTATTTT
-	TRBV5-1	TRBD1	TRBJ1-6	CASSLGDRANSPLHF	TGCGCCAGCAGCTTGGGGGACAGGGCCAATTCACCCCTCCACTTT
-	TRBV30	-	TRBJ1-4	CAWSVIRGGNEKLFF	TGTGCCTGGAGTGTTATCCGAGGTGGTAATGAAAAACTGTTTTTT
-	TRBV2	-	TRBJ2-1	CATVAGQGLNNEQFF	TGTGCCACTGTAGCGGGACAGGGATTAAACAATGAGCAGTTCTTC
-	TRBV7-6	-	TRBJ2-2	CASSLGAGATGELFF	TGTGCCAGCAGCTTAGGTGCGGGGGCGACCGGGGAGCTGTTTTTT
-	TRBV7-8	-	TRBJ2-2	CASSLADSNTGELFF	TGTGCCAGCAGCTTAGCGGATTCGAACACCGGGGAGCTGTTTTTT
-	TRBV11-3	-	TRBJ2-2	CASSSGYTGELFF	TGTGCCAGCAGTTCCGGTTACACCGGGGAGCTGTTTTTT
-	TRBV5-1	-	TRBJ2-7	CASSPATTGLTYEQYF	TGCGCCAGCAGCCCAGCGACGACAGGACTAACCTACGAGCAGTACTTC
-	TRBV30	-	TRBJ1-1	CAWNPTSAEAFF	TGTGCCTGGAACCCTACTTCGGCTGAAGCTTTCTTT
-	TRBV15	-	TRBJ2-2	CATSSRGVNTGELFF	TGTGCCACCAGCAGTAGGGGGGTGAACACCGGGGAGCTGTTTTTT
-	TRBV19	-	TRBJ2-1	CASSTGPHEQFF	TGTGCCAGTAGTACGGGCCCCCATGAGCAGTTCTTC
-	TRBV5-1	-	TRBJ2-7	CASSTITGYEQYF	TGCGCCAGCAGCACCATAACAGGCTACGAGCAGTACTTC
-	TRBV21-1	-	TRBJ1-1	CASSKVPKNPYTGGGTEAFF	TGTGCCAGCAGCAAAGTCCCCAAAAATCCATATACAGGGGGCGGAACTGAAGCTTTCTTT
-	TRBV11-2	-	TRBJ2-7	CASSLDLMQAEQYF	TGTGCCAGCAGCTTAGATCTTATGCAGGCCGAGCAGTACTTC
-	TRBV6-1	-	TRBJ1-4	CASSDIGGGGEKLFF	TGTGCCAGCAGTGATATCGGGGGGGGTGGTGAAAAACTGTTTTTT
-	TRBV28	-	TRBJ1-1	CASSLFDQTNTEAFF	TGTGCCAGCAGTTTATTCGACCAAACGAACACTGAAGCTTTCTTT
once	TRBV19	TRBD2	TRBJ2-1	CASSISVAGGPYEQFF	TGTGCCAGTAGTATTTCCGTAGCGGGAGGGCCCTATGAGCAGTTCTTC
-	TRBV2	-	TRBJ1-1	CASSDFVGGDTEAFF	TGTGCCAGCAGTGACTTCGTAGGAGGGGACACTGAAGCTTTCTTT
-	TRBV11-2	-	TRBJ2-5	CASSLGGPGTRETQYF	TGTGCCAGCAGCTTGGGGGGACCAGGGACTCGAGAGACCCAGTACTTC
-	TRBV13	-	TRBJ1-1	CASSSGGTEAFF	TGTGCCAGCAGCTCGGGGGGTACTGAAGCTTTCTTT
-	TRBV11-2	-	TRBJ2-7	CASSKDLPYEQYF	TGTGCCAGCAGTAAGGACTTACCATACGAGCAGTACTTC
-	TRBV18	TRBD2	TRBJ2-1	CASSPPAVGLAGGWEQFF	TGTGCCAGCTCACCACCGGCAGTCGGACTAGCGGGGGGTTGGGAGCAGTTCTTC
medium-sized	TRBV19	-	TRBJ1-1	CASRGYLGAFF	TGTGCCAGTAGGGGGTATCTCGGAGCTTTCTTT
once	TRBV27	TRBD1	TRBJ2-7	CASSIDPRDRGLSYEQYF	TGTGCCAGCAGCATCGACCCCCGGGACAGGGGGCTCTCCTACGAGCAGTACTTC
-	TRBV27	-	TRBJ1-1	CASSLSGGQGEAFF	TGTGCCAGCAGTTTATCGGGGGGGCAAGGTGAAGCTTTCTTT
once	TRBV5-5	-	TRBJ1-5	CASSPRGGAIDQPQHF	TGTGCCAGCAGCCCGAGGGGGGGGGCCATTGATCAGCCCCAGCATTTT
-	TRBV27	-	TRBJ1-2	CASSFSPIYGYTF	TGTGCCAGCAGTTTCTCCCCAATCTATGGCTACACCTTC
-	TRBV2	-	TRBJ2-7	CATQDSQPYEQYF	TGTGCCACACAAGACAGTCAACCCTACGAGCAGTACTTC
-	TRBV4-1	-	TRBJ1-4	CASSQLVESTNEKLFF	TGCGCCAGCAGCCAATTGGTCGAATCAACTAATGAAAAACTGTTTTTT
-	TRBV19	TRBD2	TRBJ2-7	CASSKPGLAYEQYF	TGTGCCAGTAGTAAACCGGGACTAGCCTACGAGCAGTACTTC
-	TRBV6-5	TRBD1	TRBJ1-1	CASSLGGDREAFF	TGTGCCAGCAGTTTAGGGGGGGACAGGGAAGCTTTCTTT
-	TRBV28	-	TRBJ2-5	CASSLVFVGGSGETQYF	TGTGCCAGCAGTTTAGTCTTTGTGGGGGGATCGGGAGAGACCCAGTACTTC
-	TRBV7-2	TRBD2	TRBJ2-3	CASSFTSGEADTQYF	TGTGCCAGCAGCTTCACTAGCGGGGAAGCAGATACGCAGTATTTT
-	TRBV9	-	TRBJ1-2	CASSATVMGPSWGYTF	TGTGCCAGCAGCGCGACGGTCATGGGTCCGTCTTGGGGCTACACCTTC
once	TRBV5-4	-	TRBJ1-4	CASSLGGGTGEKLFF	TGTGCCAGCAGCTTGGGGGGCGGGACTGGAGAAAAACTGTTTTTT
-	TRBV7-6	TRBD2	TRBJ2-7	CASSFGAGGPEEQYF	TGTGCCAGCAGCTTCGGGGCGGGAGGGCCGGAGGAGCAGTACTTC
-	TRBV29-1	-	TRBJ2-5	CSVEGLGLETQYF	TGCAGCGTTGAGGGACTGGGTTTAGAGACCCAGTACTTC
once	TRBV7-9	TRBD1	TRBJ1-1	CASSQNRGANTEAFF	TGTGCCAGCAGCCAAAACAGGGGCGCCAACACTGAAGCTTTCTTT
once	TRBV6-1	-	TRBJ2-7	CASSEGEGAGEQYF	TGTGCCAGCAGTGAAGGAGAAGGGGCCGGGGAGCAGTACTTC
-	TRBV4-1	-	TRBJ1-5	CASSQGRGNGNQPQHF	TGCGCCAGCAGCCAGGGCAGGGGCAATGGCAATCAGCCCCAGCATTTT
-	TRBV15	TRBD1	TRBJ2-7	CATSRTGIDRPYF	TGTGCCACCAGCAGGACAGGGATTGACCGACCGTACTTC
-	TRBV5-4	TRBD1	TRBJ2-3	CASSLQGSTDTQYF	TGTGCCAGCAGCCTACAGGGGAGCACAGATACGCAGTATTTT
-	TRBV11-2	TRBD2	TRBJ2-7	CASRDYFYEQYF	TGTGCCAGCCGGGACTACTTCTACGAGCAGTACTTC
-	TRBV5-6	-	TRBJ2-1	CASSGAAEFF	TGTGCCAGCAGCGGGGCCGCAGAGTTCTTC
-	TRBV18	TRBD2	TRBJ2-1	CASSRTSASSYNEQFF	TGTGCCAGCTCACGGACTAGCGCGAGCTCCTACAATGAGCAGTTCTTC
few	TRBV4-1	-	TRBJ1-5	CASSQDGAQGNQPQHF	TGCGCCAGCAGCCAAGATGGGGCACAGGGCAATCAGCCCCAGCATTTT
-	TRBV7-9	-	TRBJ2-1	CASSLSTYNEQFF	TGTGCCAGCAGCTTATCTACCTACAATGAGCAGTTCTTC
-	TRBV6-5	-	TRBJ2-5	CASSSWGMRQETQYF	TGTGCCAGCAGTTCTTGGGGCATGAGGCAAGAGACCCAGTACTTC
medium-sized	TRBV6-5	-	TRBJ1-3	CASSYQNSGNTIYF	TGTGCCAGCAGTTACCAGAACTCTGGAAACACCATATATTTT
-	TRBV11-3	TRBD1	TRBJ1-2	CASSPRVGQDYGYTF	TGTGCCAGCAGCCCTAGGGTAGGACAGGACTATGGCTACACCTTC
few	TRBV10-1	TRBD1	TRBJ2-2	CASSYRGGGELFF	TGCGCCAGCAGTTACAGGGGTGGCGGGGAGCTGTTTTTT
few	TRBV7-9	-	TRBJ1-1	CASTGLNTEAFF	TGTGCCAGCACCGGTTTGAACACTGAAGCTTTCTTT
few	TRBV10-3	-	TRBJ1-2	CAISHAPLVGYTF	TGTGCCATCAGCCATGCCCCGCTTGTCGGCTACACCTTC
-	TRBV2	-	TRBJ2-6	CASFDNSGANVLTF	TGTGCCAGCTTCGATAATTCTGGGGCCAACGTCCTGACTTTC